This is a list of T cell receptor beta chains from one sample in a study of shared clonotypes between healthy human individuals. Assay: immunoSEQ multiplex PCR; the TCRdb copy retains only in-frame clones and omits some. This sample has about 2,500,000 clones, with approximately 90% found just once. The sample comprised naive CD4+ T cells sorted from blood. The source is a man between 18 and 35 years old in good health. The CDR3 runs from the conserved cysteine through the conserved F or W. A D gene is named only where the DNA matches it firmly. The size of a clone is reported for some rows only, either as once, few or many, or as a class for expanded clones.

V: TRBV19; D: NA; J: TRBJ1-1; length: 12; size: NA; CDR3: CASMPGNTEAFF; DNA: TGTGCCAGTATGCCAGGGAACACTGAAGCTTTCTTT
V: TRBV4-3; D: NA; J: TRBJ2-4; length: 17; size: NA; CDR3: CASSPQPRGAGKNIQYF; DNA: TGCGCCAGCAGCCCCCAACCTCGTGGGGCGGGCAAAAACATTCAGTACTTC
V: TRBV19; D: NA; J: TRBJ2-1; length: 11; size: NA; CDR3: CASTSQIEQFF; DNA: TGTGCCAGTACGTCCCAGATTGAGCAGTTCTTC
V: TRBV7-2; D: TRBD2; J: TRBJ2-7; length: 12; size: NA; CDR3: CASSAGLAVQYF; DNA: TGTGCCAGCAGCGCGGGACTAGCGGTTCAGTACTTC
V: TRBV28; D: TRBD1; J: TRBJ1-6; length: 15; size: NA; CDR3: CASTTGQGGNSPLHF; DNA: TGTGCCAGCACTACCGGACAGGGCGGAAATTCACCCCTCCACTTT
V: TRBV18; D: TRBD2; J: TRBJ2-2; length: 17; size: NA; CDR3: CASSPTLTSGLSGELFF; DNA: TGTGCCAGCTCACCCACCCTGACTAGCGGACTTTCCGGGGAGCTGTTTTTT
V: TRBV19; D: NA; J: TRBJ1-5; length: 15; size: once; CDR3: CASSIPSNTNQPQHF; DNA: TGTGCCAGTAGTATACCGAGCAATACCAATCAGCCCCAGCATTTT
V: TRBV5-1; D: TRBD1; J: TRBJ1-6; length: 14; size: NA; CDR3: CASSWDRTNSPLHF; DNA: TGCGCCAGCAGCTGGGACAGGACCAATTCACCCCTCCACTTT
V: TRBV7-2; D: NA; J: TRBJ2-2; length: 17; size: once; CDR3: CASSPPNGGRNTGELFF; DNA: TGTGCCAGCAGCCCACCTAATGGGGGCAGGAACACCGGGGAGCTGTTTTTT
V: TRBV9; D: TRBD1; J: TRBJ1-4; length: 15; size: NA; CDR3: CASSPRTGIDEKLFF; DNA: TGTGCCAGCAGCCCCCGGACAGGGATTGATGAAAAACTGTTTTTT
V: TRBV19; D: TRBD2; J: TRBJ2-1; length: 15; size: NA; CDR3: CASSIASGSFDEQFF; DNA: TGTGCCAGTAGTATAGCTAGCGGGAGTTTCGATGAGCAGTTCTTC
V: TRBV14; D: NA; J: TRBJ2-1; length: 16; size: NA; CDR3: CASSPKLARNYNEQFF; DNA: TGTGCCAGCAGTCCTAAACTAGCACGCAATTACAATGAGCAGTTCTTC
V: TRBV28; D: TRBD2; J: TRBJ2-7; length: 15; size: NA; CDR3: CASSLWGLEVYEQYF; DNA: TGTGCCAGCAGTTTATGGGGACTAGAGGTCTACGAGCAGTACTTC
V: TRBV6-5; D: NA; J: TRBJ2-7; length: 15; size: NA; CDR3: CASSYGGRGTYEQYF; DNA: TGTGCCAGCAGTTACGGAGGCAGGGGTACTTACGAGCAGTACTTC
V: TRBV27; D: TRBD1; J: TRBJ1-5; length: 14; size: NA; CDR3: CASADRVSNQPQHF; DNA: TGTGCCAGCGCTGACAGGGTTAGCAATCAGCCCCAGCATTTT
V: TRBV11-2; D: TRBD1; J: TRBJ2-7; length: 13; size: NA; CDR3: CASSEQGQGEQYF; DNA: TGTGCCAGCAGCGAACAGGGGCAGGGAGAGCAGTACTTC
V: TRBV5-4; D: NA; J: TRBJ2-7; length: 15; size: NA; CDR3: CASSLGGPGSYEQYF; DNA: TGTGCCAGCAGCTTGGGGGGACCGGGGTCCTACGAGCAGTACTTC
V: TRBV4-1; D: NA; J: TRBJ1-6; length: 16; size: NA; CDR3: CASSRGESSYNSPLHF; DNA: TGCGCCAGCAGCCGGGGCGAGAGCTCCTATAATTCACCCCTCCACTTT
V: TRBV2; D: NA; J: TRBJ1-4; length: 16; size: NA; CDR3: CAVRDLPLGTNEKLFF; DNA: TGTGCCGTCAGGGATCTCCCATTGGGGACTAATGAAAAACTGTTTTTT
V: TRBV7-2; D: TRBD1; J: TRBJ1-1; length: 14; size: NA; CDR3: CASSRMGQITEAFF; DNA: TGTGCCAGCAGTCGAATGGGACAGATCACTGAAGCTTTCTTT